This record concerns one TCR beta chain sequence. The antigen remains unidentified. These data are taken from a study of CD8+ T cells in alopecia areata. Following RNA extraction, reverse transcription yielded cDNA that acted as the sequencing template. Method: immunoSEQ multiplex PCR; TCRdb's copy keeps in-frame clones and lacks some. The data hold hundreds of thousands of clones, with more than 60% observed a single time. The V and J ends lost 6 bases and 4 bases, in that order; junction bases with no gene match: 3. The CDR3 has 12 amino acids. Per the germline V gene, CDR1 is SQVTM and CDR2 is ANQGSEA. Broader study findings: Tofacitinib significantly lowered scalp clonality and expanded CD8+ clones among the top 100.

Treatment meaning: oral pan-JAK inhibitor, 5-10 mg twice daily. The input for sequencing was CD4+ T cells sorted from blood, taken between weeks 43 and 45, from a patient treated with tofacitinib. The chain employs TRBV29-1 and TRBJ1-5; the match to TRBD1 covers 7 bases. The TCR sequence derives from a human donor with alopecia areata. CDR3 in amino acids: CSVGTENQPQHF. The CDR3 region has the DNA TGCAGCGTCGGGACAGAAAATCAGCCCCAGCATTTT.